These 13 T cell receptor beta chains came from one sample sequenced in a study of blood T cell repertoires in COVID-19. Profiled with immunoSEQ multiplex PCR; TCRdb holds only in-frame clones, not every one. Seen here are some 230,000 clones, 75% to 90% observed once, and the top ten hold 2.2%. Sequencing input: peripheral blood. These receptors were obtained from a man aged 25-40 years who had recovered from COVID-19.

The genes are TRBV11-2 and TRBJ2-3, with 8 bases matching TRBD2. V lost 5 bases to trimming and J lost 2 bases; unmatched junction nucleotides: 6. This CDR3 is built from 15 residues. The germline V gene has CDR1 SGHAT and CDR2 FQNNGV. In DNA form, the CDR3 reads TGTGCCAGCAGCCCACAGCGGGGGCCCACAGATACGCAGTATTTT. Translating gives CASSPQRGPTDTQYF.

V usage is TRBV11-2 and J usage is TRBJ2-5; D perhaps matches TRBD2 (6 bases). The V gene's germline CDR1 is SGHAT and CDR2 FQNNGV. V was clipped by 5 bases and J by 3 bases, with 7 bases between them. CDR3 length: 12 amino acids. The CDR3: CASSRGEETQYF. In DNA, the CDR3 is TGTGCCAGCAGCCGCGGGGAAGAGACCCAGTACTTC.

V usage is TRBV4-1 and J usage is TRBJ1-1; 8 bases line up with TRBD1. CDR1 is MGHRA and CDR2 is YSYEKL in the germline V gene. This CDR3 contains 13 residues. Unmatched junction bases numbered 4, after V lost 5 bases and J lost 5 bases. CDR3 in DNA: TGCGCCAGCAGCGTCACAGGGGGGACTGAAGCTTTCTTT. Residues: CASSVTGGTEAFF.

V is TRBV4-3 and J is TRBJ2-1, with D maybe TRBD2 (5 bases). Germline CDR1 is LGHNA and CDR2 is YSLEER. Between the trimmed V and J ends, which lost 0 bases and 10 bases, there was a span of 10 bases. This CDR3 is 13 amino acids long. CDR3 nucleotides: TGCGCCAGCAGCCAAGAATCCCCGGGGGAGCAGTTCTTC. Its protein product is CASSQESPGEQFF.

This clone is a singleton in its sample. This chain links TRBV6-6 with TRBJ2-7; 8 bases fit TRBD1. V lost 4 bases, J lost 3 bases, and 5 bases stayed unmatched. This CDR3 region has 14 residues. Germline values: CDR1 MNHNY, CDR2 SVGAGI (reference sequence). The CDR3: CASSWTGPDYEQYF. DNA for the CDR3: TGTGCCAGCAGTTGGACAGGGCCGGACTACGAGCAGTACTTC.

This clone was seen just once. V gene TRBV10-2 combines with J gene TRBJ1-3; 7 positions match TRBD1. The CDR3 extends over 17 amino acids. Germline CDR1 is WSHSY and CDR2 is SAAADI. The V gene end was trimmed by 9 bases and the J gene end by 0 bases; junction bases not matched to a gene: 14. CDR3 sequence reads: CASHDSGQAYSGNTIYF. CDR3 nucleotides: TGCGCCAGTCATGACTCTGGACAGGCTTACTCTGGAAACACCATATATTTT.

This clone was observed a single time. J is TRBJ2-7 and V is TRBV15, with D tentatively TRBD1 (6 bases). Germline assignment: CDR1 LNHNV and CDR2 YYDKDF (reference sequence). This CDR3 comprises 16 residues. The V and J ends lost 3 bases and 2 bases respectively, with 17 bases between them. The CDR3 DNA follows: TGTGCCACCAGCAGTGGGTTAGGGCAGGGGACCTACGAGCAGTACTTC. This gives the protein CATSSGLGQGTYEQYF.

The rearrangement uses TRBV6-1 and TRBJ1-1, with a weak D call TRBD1 (5 bases). From germline, CDR1 is MNHNS and CDR2 SASEGT. CDR3 length equals 13 residues. V was clipped by 0 bases and J by 6 bases, with 8 bases between them. The DNA for the CDR3 is TGTGCCAGCAGTGAAGCGGGGGGGTCTGAAGCTTTCTTT. Its translation is CASSEAGGSEAFF.

This clone came up a few times. The chain joins TRBV7-9 to TRBJ1-2; D is unclear. The V end lost 1 base, the J end lost 1 base, and 10 bases lay between the germline ends. Germline values: CDR1 SEHNR, CDR2 FQNEAQ (reference sequence). The CDR3 length is 15 residues. The CDR3 protein is CASSLDSTLNYGYTF. CDR3 coding DNA: TGTGCCAGCAGCTTAGACTCGACTCTTAACTATGGCTACACCTTC. Variable domain in full (rest from reference TRBV7-9 and TRBJ1-2): DTGVSQNPRHKITKRGQNVTFRCDPISEHNRLYWYRQTLGQGPEFLTYFQNEAQLEKSRLLSDRFSAERPKGSFSTLEIQRTEQGDSAMYLCASSLDSTLNYGYTFGSGTRLTVV.

The rearrangement joins TRBV5-1 to TRBJ2-7, with 8 bases lining up with TRBD1. Germline V gene lookup returns CDR1 SGHRS and CDR2 YFSETQ. The CDR3 sequence is 15 residues long. The V and J ends lost 2 bases and 6 bases, in that order; junction bases with no gene match: 10. The CDR3, as DNA: TGCGCCAGCAGCTTCGATCAGGGGGCGCAGGCCGAGCAGTACTTC. Amino acids: CASSFDQGAQAEQYF.

CDR3 bases: TGTGCCAGTAGTATGACTGGCTCTAGCAATCAGCCCCAGCATTTT. Its translation is CASSMTGSSNQPQHF. This chain links TRBV19 with TRBJ1-5; D is unresolved. This CDR3 contains 15 residues. V was trimmed by 3 bases and J by 0 bases, leaving 9 bases between them. Germline CDR1 reads LNHDA; CDR2 reads SQIVND (reference sequence).

The chain has TRBV19 and TRBJ1-1, with D unresolved. The CDR3 length is 13 residues. Germline-derived CDR1 and CDR2 are LNHDA and SQIVND (reference sequence). Trimming left V 5 bases short and J 5 bases short, with 12 bases between. Here the CDR3 reads CASSPVSVTEAFF. The CDR3 bases are TGTGCCAGTAGTCCCGTAAGCGTTACTGAAGCTTTCTTT.

The CDR3 coding sequence is TGTGCCAGCTCACCAGCGACATTCCCAGTAGATCAGCCCCAGCATTTT. It encodes CASSPATFPVDQPQHF. The gene calls are TRBV18 and TRBJ1-5; no reliable D call. V was clipped by 2 bases and J by 5 bases, with 16 bases between them. CDR1 is KGHSH and CDR2 is LQKENI in the germline V gene. CDR3 length equals 16 residues.